This TCR beta chain derives from a study of blood T cells in healthy people across ages. This clonotype has a handful of counts. For the second PCR, which ran for about 7 to 12 cycles, a sample-barcoded 5' primer and a J-beta primer mix were used. TCRdb reprocessed the 5' RACE reads via MiXCR and lists one record per CDR3 protein. The sample shows under 950,000 distinct CDR3 sequences, about a fifth of them seen only once. The V end was cut by 6 bases, the J end by 3 bases, with 6 bases between. The germline gives CDR1 MNHEY, CDR2 SVGAGI. The CDR3 loop spans 11 amino acids. This receptor was obtained from a man in his 70s in good health. V gene TRBV6-5 combines with J gene TRBJ2-7; D is uncertain. The sample taken for sequencing was blood. The CDR3 coding sequence is TGTGCCAGCAGGAATAACTACGAGCAGTACTTC. This gives the protein CASRNNYEQYF.